The T cell receptor beta chain described here comes from a study of T cell responses to AZD1222 COVID-19 vaccine. The count of this clone is one. Germline-derived CDR1 and CDR2 are LNHDA and SQIVND (reference sequence). The ends lost 4 bases at V and 5 bases at J; junction bases unmatched: 5. This CDR3 has 13 residues. The protocol was immunoSEQ multiplex PCR, while the TCRdb copy is restricted to in-frame clones and leaves out a portion. The table includes about 27,000 clones, around 92% detected once. This receptor was taken from an adult who received the AZD1222 COVID-19 vaccine. Sequencing used peripheral blood, obtained 28 days after the second AZD1222 dose. The chain has TRBV19 and TRBJ2-7, with 7 bases identical to TRBD2. The CDR3 bases are TGTGCCAGTAGTAGGCTAGGGAGGGACGAGCAGTACTTC. Its protein product is CASSRLGRDEQYF.